Given below is one T cell receptor beta chain in context. The antigen is unknown. This specimen comes from a study of CD8 T cells in ankylosing spondylitis. Germline V CDR1 and CDR2: ENHRY, SYGVKD. The CDR3 extends over 14 amino acids. Trimming cost V 3 bases and J 1 base, with 10 bases left between them. Study observations and caveats: With a CD8+ phenotype, disease-linked clones were relatively rare in peripheral blood.

TCRdb used MiXCR to reprocess the 5' RACE reads, holding one entry per CDR3 protein. The sample consists of hundreds of thousands of distinct CDR3 sequences, about a fifth of them appearing once. The sample was blood, either unsorted or a sorted T cell fraction (not recorded which). The genes are TRBV10-3 and TRBJ2-7; a possible D gene is TRBD2 (5 bases). The clonotype was recovered from a female donor with ankylosing spondylitis or in good health (not recorded which). The CDR3 spells CAISDFGISYEQYF. CDR3 coding DNA: TGTGCCATCAGTGATTTCGGGATTTCCTACGAGCAGTACTTC.